Given below is one TCR beta chain in context. Its antigen is currently unknown. This sample was taken from a study of shared clonotypes between healthy human individuals. General study findings and limits: Non-shared clonotypes displayed generation probabilities falling below those of clonotypes present in all four donors. Sharing across several donors was seen in about 5% of naive CD4 clonotypes.

The authors ran the assay at deep level. The assay was immunoSEQ multiplex PCR, and TCRdb's table has in-frame clones only and misses some. The top ten clones hold 1.4% to 1.5% of a sample with under 1,100,000 clones, around 74% of them seen once. Germline V gene data show CDR1 as SGHRS and CDR2 as YFSETQ. This CDR3 is 19 amino acids long. The ends lost 0 bases at V and 0 bases at J; junction bases unmatched: 8. This rearrangement joins TRBV5-1 to TRBJ1-6; 8 bases are a match to TRBD1. Sequencing used memory CD4+ T cells sorted from blood. Subset: CD45RA-negative fraction. This clonotype originated in a man aged 18-30 years in good health. CDR3 nucleotides: TGCGCCAGCAGCTTGGATCGGACAGGGATGATCTCCTATAATTCACCCCTCCACTTT. Amino acids: CASSLDRTGMISYNSPLHF.